The 8 T cell receptor beta chains below were found in one sample sequenced in a study of cytomegalovirus exposure and HLA in healthy donors. TCRdb keeps only in-frame clones here, not all; method: immunoSEQ multiplex PCR. The sample has around 70,000 clones; roughly 95% are singletons. Sequenced input: PBMCs. These TCRs come from a young man in good health and CMV-seronegative.

CDR3 region: CATAGLAGGQETQYF. In nucleotides, the CDR3 is TGTGCCACCGCTGGACTAGCGGGGGGCCAAGAGACCCAGTACTTC. The genes are TRBV19 and TRBJ2-5; 14 bases agree with TRBD2. This CDR3 is built from 15 residues. In germline, CDR1 is LNHDA, CDR2 SQIVND (reference sequence). Trimming cost V 10 bases and J 1 base; bases outside gene matches: 5.

The J gene is TRBJ1-1, the V gene TRBV9, with D uncertain. Per the germline V gene, CDR1 is SGDLS and CDR2 is YYNGEE. Trimming shortened V by 4 bases and J by 4 bases, and 11 bases separated the two germline ends. The CDR3 loop spans 13 amino acids. The chain's CDR3 is CASSPTGGTEAFF. In DNA form, the CDR3 reads TGTGCCAGCAGCCCCACGGGAGGCACTGAAGCTTTCTTT.

The chain uses TRBV19 and TRBJ1-1; weak D call: TRBD1 (6 bases). V gave up 5 bases and J gave up 5 bases, with 18 bases separating them. CDR3 length: 15 residues. Per germline, CDR1 LNHDA and CDR2 SQIVND (reference sequence). CDR3 DNA sequence: TGTGCCAGTAGTTTCACAGGGAGGGGTGGTACTGAAGCTTTCTTT. It translates to CASSFTGRGGTEAFF.

The chain uses TRBV19 and TRBJ1-2; D gene unclear. The CDR3 consists of 11 residues. Between the trimmed V and J ends, which lost 7 bases and 6 bases, there was a span of 9 bases. CDR1 and CDR2 from the germline V gene are LNHDA and SQIVND (reference sequence). In DNA form, the CDR3 reads TGTGCCAGTATGGGAGGACATGGCTACACCTTC. Translation: CASMGGHGYTF.

The V gene is TRBV28, the J gene TRBJ1-2; D perhaps matches TRBD1 (5 bases). Germline CDR1 reads MDHEN; CDR2 reads SYDVKM. CDR3 size: 15 residues. Trimming took off 6 bases at V and 6 bases at J, with 20 bases between the two ends. CDR3 DNA sequence: TGTGCCAGCAGCCCCGGGGGTGCTAAATATAATGGCTACACCTTC. This encodes CASSPGGAKYNGYTF.

The chain uses TRBV27 and TRBJ1-5; D is uncertain. V lost 7 bases and J 4 bases, leaving 17 bases between the germline ends. The CDR3 runs to 15 residues. CDR1 is MNHEY, CDR2 SMNVEV, per germline (reference sequence). The CDR3 sequence: CASKAELIKNQPQHF. In nucleotides, the CDR3 is TGTGCCAGCAAGGCGGAGTTGATAAAAAATCAGCCCCAGCATTTT.

This clone was counted a few times. The chain links TRBV30 to TRBJ1-3; no firm D call. Trimming stripped 4 bases from V and 1 base from J, with 14 bases between. Germline V gives CDR1 GTSNPN, CDR2 SVGIG (reference sequence). The CDR3 spans 15 residues. The CDR3 protein is CAWIRGMRSGNTIYF. CDR3 bases: TGTGCCTGGATTCGCGGAATGCGGTCTGGAAACACCATATATTTT.

The V gene is TRBV28, the J gene TRBJ1-2, with 7 positions matching TRBD1. The CDR3 length is 15 residues. Germline trimming cut 7 bases from V and 6 bases from J; bases unmatched to any gene: 14. Germline-derived CDR1 and CDR2 are MDHEN and SYDVKM. CDR3 loop: CASTTGTAPFHGYTF. The CDR3 DNA sequence: TGTGCCAGCACCACGGGGACAGCTCCTTTCCATGGCTACACCTTC.